This passage covers 27 T cell receptor beta chains from one sample sequenced in a study of blood T cell repertoires in COVID-19 (dated by TCRdb to the early 2020s). To prepare the library, the immunoSEQ multiplex PCR assay was applied. The source is immuneACCESS, and TCRdb retained only in-frame sequences with V and J called. Part of the clones is not carried over; for the studies checked, unresolved V genes explain less than half of this, and the remainder is unexplained. The sample contains around 150,000 clones, 60% to 85% of them found a single time. The ten largest clones represent around 2.7% of the sample. The sequenced sample was peripheral blood. The receptors were gathered from a man aged 65-85 years with acute or convalescent COVID-19.

This chain links TRBV7-9 with TRBJ1-2, with 8 positions matching TRBD1. The ends lost 5 bases at V and 7 bases at J; junction bases unmatched: 6. Germline V gives CDR1 SEHNR, CDR2 FQNEAQ (reference sequence). The CDR3 runs 13 residues. The CDR3 DNA is TGTGCCAGCAGCGGACAGGGAGTGGGTGGCTACACCTTC. Its protein is CASSGQGVGGYTF.

CDR3 residues: CASSYQGRVETQYF. The CDR3 nucleotides are TGTGCCAGCAGTTACCAGGGGAGGGTCGAGACCCAGTACTTC. The chain has TRBV6-5 and TRBJ2-5; D perhaps matches TRBD2 (7 bases). Trimming shortened V by 2 bases and J by 5 bases, and 12 bases separated the two germline ends. The CDR3 is made up of 14 amino acids. Germline lookup yields CDR1 MNHEY and CDR2 SVGAGI.

The chain is built from TRBV5-6 and TRBJ1-2; TRBD1 matches 7 bases. Germline V gene lookup returns CDR1 SGHDT and CDR2 YYEEEE. Trimming at V came to 4 bases and at J to 6 bases, leaving 12 bases not matched to a gene. The CDR3 spans 15 residues. CDR3 DNA: TGTGCCAGCAGCCCAACGACAGGGCTTGCAGATGGCTACACCTTC. This gives the protein CASSPTTGLADGYTF.

This clone was counted between two and nine times. This chain uses TRBV27 with TRBJ2-7, with TRBD1 matching over 8 bases. Germline V gene lookup returns CDR1 MNHEY and CDR2 SMNVEV (reference sequence). There are 15 residues in the CDR3. V was pared by 5 bases and J by 1 base, with 7 bases of the junction left unmatched. CDR3 loop: CASSPVGQGSYEQYF. The DNA of the CDR3 is TGTGCCAGCAGTCCAGTTGGACAGGGATCCTACGAGCAGTACTTC.

This clone occurred many times. The chain joins TRBV5-5 to TRBJ1-5; tentatively, D is TRBD1 (6 bases). V lost 0 bases and J lost 5, with 12 bases in between. This CDR3 contains 15 residues. Germline V gene data show CDR1 as SGHKS and CDR2 as YYEKEE (reference sequence). The CDR3 region has the DNA TGTGCCAGCAGCTTGGTGGGGGGGCTGGATCAGCCCCAGCATTTT. Translated, it gives CASSLVGGLDQPQHF.

The rearrangement links TRBV27 to TRBJ2-5; D may be TRBD1 (6 bases). The CDR3 is 17 residues long. Between the trimmed V and J ends, which lost 2 bases and 3 bases, there was a span of 19 bases. Germline CDR1 and CDR2: MNHEY and SMNVEV (reference sequence). CDR3 amino acids: CASSLTGTQRRKETQYF. The DNA of the CDR3 is TGTGCCAGCAGTTTAACGGGGACACAGAGGAGGAAAGAGACCCAGTACTTC.

The rearrangement uses TRBV3-1 (or the pseudogene TRBV3-2) and TRBJ2-1, with 7 bases identical to TRBD2. The V segment lost 4 bases and the J segment 5 bases; nucleotides outside the gene matches: 8. The CDR3 has 15 residues. Germline values: CDR1 LGHDT, CDR2 YNNKEL (reference sequence). CDR3 residues: CASSLVWDYNNEQFF. The CDR3 DNA reads as TGTGCCAGCAGCCTGGTTTGGGACTACAACAATGAGCAGTTCTTC.

V and J are TRBV18 and TRBJ1-5, with D tentatively TRBD1 (5 bases). The CDR3 covers 15 residues. The germline gives CDR1 KGHSH, CDR2 LQKENI. V was trimmed by 3 bases and J by 4 bases, leaving 13 bases between them. CDR3 sequence reads: CASSPRQNENQPQHF. CDR3 nucleotide sequence: TGTGCCAGCTCACCCAGACAGAACGAGAATCAGCCCCAGCATTTT.

This clone has just one count. The chain links TRBV15 to TRBJ2-3; 8 bases are a match to TRBD2. CDR1 and CDR2 from the germline V gene are LNHNV and YYDKDF (reference sequence). This CDR3 region has 15 residues. Trimming removed 4 bases from V and 4 bases from J; junction bases left unmatched: 7. The CDR3 DNA reads as TGTGCCACCAGCATTCTCTCGGGAGGGGCAGATACGCAGTATTTT. This encodes CATSILSGGADTQYF.

The chain links TRBV4-1 to TRBJ2-1; 8 bases agree with TRBD2. V dropped 4 bases and J dropped 6; count of bases not matched to a gene: 8. The germline gives CDR1 MGHRA, CDR2 YSYEKL. The CDR3 length is 15 residues. The CDR3 protein is CASSPQGSGANEQFF. Written as DNA, the CDR3 is TGCGCCAGCAGCCCTCAAGGTAGCGGGGCCAATGAGCAGTTCTTC.

This clone has a handful of counts. The rearrangement joins TRBV6-5 to TRBJ2-3; the match to TRBD2 covers 8 bases. This CDR3 comprises 11 residues. CDR1 and CDR2 (germline): MNHEY, SVGAGI. The trim removed 7 bases at V and 10 bases at J, leaving 4 bases unmatched. The CDR3 region has the DNA TGTGCCAGCAACCGGGAGGGCTCGCAGTATTTT. Protein sequence: CASNREGSQYF.

This clone was seen more than once but under ten times. Other nucleotide sequences in the sample specify the same CDR3. The chain uses TRBV5-8 and TRBJ1-4; D may be TRBD1 (5 bases). Trimming removed 3 bases from V and 2 bases from J, with 8 bases in between. CDR3 length: 14 amino acids. Germline values: CDR1 SGHTS, CDR2 YDEGEE. CDR3 DNA: TGTGCCAGCAGCTCGGGGGGGACTAATGAAAAACTGTTTTTT. As protein: CASSSGGTNEKLFF.

This clone came up once. This CDR3 is CASGWTSGATGELFF. The CDR3 DNA sequence: TGTGCTAGTGGTTGGACTAGCGGGGCCACCGGGGAGCTGTTTTTT. V and J are TRBV12-5 and TRBJ2-2; 12 bases match TRBD2. CDR3 length equals 15 residues. The trim removed 4 bases at V and 4 bases at J, leaving 1 base unmatched. Germline-derived CDR1 and CDR2 are LGHNT and FRNRAP.

Here the CDR3 reads CASNPGGRNEKLFF. The CDR3 coding sequence is TGTGCCAGCAATCCGGGGGGACGGAATGAAAAACTGTTTTTT. This chain links TRBV14 with TRBJ1-4; possibly TRBD1 for D (5 bases). The CDR3 length is 14 residues. Per the germline V gene, CDR1 is SGHDN and CDR2 is FVKESK. The V gene lost 7 bases and the J gene lost 5 bases, with 14 bases spanning the gap.

The chain employs TRBV15 and TRBJ2-3; 7 bases fit TRBD2. The CDR3 is 16 amino acids. J gave up 6 bases and V 3 bases, and 12 bases lay outside the gene matches. The germline CDR1 and CDR2 sequences are LNHNV and YYDKDF (reference sequence). CDR3 sequence: CATSRAKGLPQDTQYF. The DNA for the CDR3 is TGTGCCACCAGCAGGGCAAAGGGACTACCGCAGGATACGCAGTATTTT. Together with reference TRBV15 and TRBJ2-3, the CDR3 gives the full variable domain: DAMVIQNPRYQVTQFGKPVTLSCSQTLNHNVMYWYQQKSSQAPKLLFHYYDKDFNNEADTPDNFQSRRPNTSFCFLDIRSPGLGDTAMYLCATSRAKGLPQDTQYFGPGTRLTVL.

This chain connects TRBV10-3 to TRBJ2-2, with a weak D call TRBD1 (6 bases). The length of the CDR3 is 15 residues. The V end was cut by 3 bases, the J end by 0 bases, with 8 bases between. CDR1 and CDR2 from the germline V gene are ENHRY and SYGVKD. The CDR3 DNA follows: TGTGCCATCAGTGAAAGACAGGCGAACACCGGGGAGCTGTTTTTT. Amino acid sequence: CAISERQANTGELFF.

This sequence joins TRBV12-5 and TRBJ1-1; D not certain. This CDR3 has 13 residues. CDR1 is LGHNT, CDR2 FRNRAP, per germline. V dropped 2 bases and J dropped 3 bases, with 7 bases sitting between them. This chain's CDR3 is CASGLLADTEAFF. The CDR3 nucleotides read TGTGCTAGTGGTTTGTTGGCGGACACTGAAGCTTTCTTT. Looking up the rest from reference TRBV12-5 and TRBJ1-1 gives the full variable domain: DARVTQTPRHKVTEMGQEVTMRCQPILGHNTVFWYRQTMMQGLELLAYFRNRAPLDDSGMPKDRFSAEMPDATLATLKIQPSEPRDSAVYFCASGLLADTEAFFGQGTRLTVV.

This clone was observed a handful of times. V gene TRBV7-2 combines with J gene TRBJ1-4; perhaps TRBD1 as D (5 bases). This CDR3 is built from 14 residues. V was trimmed by 0 bases and J by 4 bases, leaving 6 bases between them. Germline V gene sequence: CDR1 SGHTA, CDR2 FQGNSA. CDR3 residues: CASSLAGDNEKLFF. The CDR3 DNA sequence: TGTGCCAGCAGCTTAGCAGGGGATAATGAAAAACTGTTTTTT.

This clone has a handful of counts. CDR3 sequence: CASSLQQGAYEKLFF. In nucleotides, the CDR3 is TGCGCCAGCAGCTTACAACAGGGGGCATATGAAAAACTGTTTTTT. The chain carries TRBV5-1 and TRBJ1-4; 9 bases line up with TRBD1. This CDR3 has 15 amino acids. Germline V gene lookup returns CDR1 SGHRS and CDR2 YFSETQ. After removal of 2 bases from V and 6 bases from J, the junction contained 5 bases not matched to a gene.

V and J are TRBV5-1 and TRBJ2-1, with TRBD2 matching 7 bases. Unmatched junction bases numbered 4, after V lost 0 bases and J lost 1 base. The CDR3 length is 16 residues. CDR1 is SGHRS and CDR2 is YFSETQ in the germline V gene. CDR3 coding DNA: TGCGCCAGCAGCTTGGGACCCGGGAGGTCCTACAATGAGCAGTTCTTC. Translated, it gives CASSLGPGRSYNEQFF.

The J gene is TRBJ2-7, the V gene TRBV5-1; D is possibly TRBD2 (6 bases). CDR1 SGHRS and CDR2 YFSETQ come from the germline V gene. The length of the CDR3 is 15 residues. V was clipped by 0 bases and J by 5 bases, with 15 bases between them. The CDR3 region is CASSLGGLGGHEQYF. DNA for the CDR3: TGCGCCAGCAGCTTGGGTGGCCTTGGAGGGCACGAGCAGTACTTC.

The chain links TRBV5-1 to TRBJ1-1, with unresolved D. Germline V lookup: CDR1 SGHRS, CDR2 YFSETQ. Trimming took 1 base from V and 3 from J, leaving 7 bases between them. CDR3 length: 13 residues. CDR3: CASSLIEDTEAFF. The CDR3, as DNA: TGCGCCAGCAGCTTGATAGAAGACACTGAAGCTTTCTTT.

V is TRBV4-3 and J is TRBJ1-2, with D uncertain. CDR1 LGHNA and CDR2 YSLEER come from the germline V gene. V was cut by 0 bases and J by 6 bases, with 11 bases left in between. The CDR3 consists of 14 residues. CDR3 DNA: TGCGCCAGCAGCCAAGAAGGGCGGGCTGATGGCTACACCTTC. Its translation: CASSQEGRADGYTF.

The chain uses TRBV11-3 and TRBJ2-6; 10 bases match TRBD2. V trimming: 0 bases; J trimming: 2 bases; junction bases outside the gene matches: 1. Looked up from germline, CDR1 is SGHNT and CDR2 is YENEEA. The CDR3 contains 17 residues. CDR3 amino acids: CASSLDSGRPGANVLTF. Here the CDR3 DNA reads TGTGCCAGCAGCTTAGATAGCGGGAGGCCTGGGGCCAACGTCCTGACTTTC.

This clone was counted between two and nine times. The chain links TRBV7-9 to TRBJ1-1; D remains ambiguous. V lost 2 bases and J lost 5, with 21 bases in between. There are 17 residues in the CDR3. The germline gives CDR1 SEHNR, CDR2 FQNEAQ (reference sequence). The CDR3 is CASSLTALRVNNTEAFF. Written as DNA, the CDR3 is TGTGCCAGCAGCTTAACTGCCCTGCGGGTAAATAATACTGAAGCTTTCTTT.

This rearrangement joins TRBV19 to TRBJ1-2; TRBD1 matches at 8 bases. V lost 7 bases to trimming and J lost 5 bases; unmatched junction nucleotides: 12. Germline V gives CDR1 LNHDA, CDR2 SQIVND (reference sequence). The CDR3 totals 15 residues. The CDR3 DNA reads as TGTGCCAGTACCCTTAAGGCCCGGACAGGGTATGGCTACACCTTC. This codes for CASTLKARTGYGYTF.

The chain carries TRBV27 and TRBJ2-7; TRBD2 matches at 7 bases. V lost 3 bases and J lost 1; bases outside the gene matches: 0. CDR1 and CDR2 from the germline V gene are MNHEY and SMNVEV (reference sequence). The CDR3 is 13 residues long. This CDR3 reads CASSFSGSYEQYF. For the CDR3, the DNA is TGTGCCAGCAGTTTTAGCGGGTCCTACGAGCAGTACTTC.